The next 14 T cell receptor beta chains were all read from a single sample in a study of cytomegalovirus exposure and HLA in healthy donors. The PCR contained 60 Vbeta and 13 Jbeta primers. Only in-frame clones appear in the TCRdb table, and some are missing; sequencing was by immunoSEQ multiplex PCR. This sample's clone table lists some 110,000 clones. Sequencing was done on a sample of PBMCs. The receptors were sampled from a young man in good health and CMV-seronegative.

The J gene is TRBJ2-7, the V gene TRBV6-1; 9 nucleotides agree with TRBD1. The germline gives CDR1 MNHNS, CDR2 SASEGT. The CDR3 is made up of 14 amino acids. The J segment lost 5 bases and the V segment lost 8 bases, leaving 10 bases of the junction unmatched. The CDR3 sequence: CASAGGQGSDEQYF. The DNA for the CDR3 is TGTGCCAGCGCCGGGGGACAGGGTTCCGACGAGCAGTACTTC.

The CDR3 sequence: CASTAGVRRYEQYF. DNA for the CDR3: TGCGCCAGCACCGCAGGGGTAAGAAGATACGAGCAGTACTTC. J is TRBJ2-7 and V is TRBV5-1; maybe TRBD1 (6 bases). Deletions cut 6 bases from V and 4 bases from J, with 17 bases between. Germline lookup yields CDR1 SGHRS and CDR2 YFSETQ. CDR3 length: 14 amino acids. Filled out from reference TRBV5-1 and TRBJ2-7, the complete variable domain reads KAGVTQTPRYLIKTRGQQVTLSCSPISGHRSVSWYQQTPGQGLQFLFEYFSETQRNKGNFPGRFSGRQFSNSRSEMNVSTLELGDSALYLCASTAGVRRYEQYFGPGTRLTVT.

The chain combines TRBV6-1 with TRBJ1-2; D is perhaps TRBD1 (6 bases). In germline, CDR1 is MNHNS, CDR2 SASEGT. V was pared by 3 bases and J by 4 bases, with 12 bases between. This CDR3 has 14 residues. CDR3 coding DNA: TGTGCCAGCAGTGAGGGGGCTCAGGGCTATGGCTACACCTTC. Protein: CASSEGAQGYGYTF.

The chain recombines TRBV19 with TRBJ1-6; D is possibly TRBD1 (6 bases). The CDR3 is 16 residues long. Germline V gives CDR1 LNHDA, CDR2 SQIVND (reference sequence). The ends were cut back, 2 bases at V and 6 bases at J, with 14 bases in the middle. CDR3 coding DNA: TGTGCCAGTAGTATATTGACAGGCCGGGGTAATTCACCCCTCCACTTT. It specifies CASSILTGRGNSPLHF.

The chain joins TRBV7-9 to TRBJ2-7; 7 bases fit TRBD1. This CDR3 comprises 14 residues. Losses at the gene ends were 4 bases for V and 4 bases for J; bases not matched to a gene: 7. CDR1 is SEHNR and CDR2 is FQNEAQ in the germline V gene (reference sequence). CDR3 DNA: TGTGCCAGCAGCTCACAGACAGGGTCGTACGAGCAGTACTTC. Its translation is CASSSQTGSYEQYF.

The rearrangement uses TRBV13 and TRBJ2-7, with 7 bases fitting TRBD1. V was clipped by 4 bases and J by 0 bases; unmatched bases: 9. Germline V gene lookup returns CDR1 PRHDT and CDR2 FYEKMQ (reference sequence). CDR3 length: 16 residues. This chain's CDR3 is CASSSTPGTVSYEQYF. In DNA form, the CDR3 reads TGTGCCAGCAGCTCGACCCCCGGGACAGTCTCCTACGAGCAGTACTTC.

This chain uses TRBV19 with TRBJ1-5, with D perhaps matching TRBD1 (5 bases). The germline V gene encodes CDR1 LNHDA and CDR2 SQIVND (reference sequence). The length of the CDR3 is 16 residues. Trimming shortened V by 2 bases and J by 5 bases, and 16 bases separated the two germline ends. The CDR3 is CASSILGAGGDQPQHF. In DNA form, the CDR3 reads TGTGCCAGTAGTATACTAGGGGCCGGGGGGGATCAGCCCCAGCATTTT.

The CDR3 region has the DNA TGTGCCACCTCGGTCTTAGATACGCAGTATTTT. Amino acid sequence: CATSVLDTQYF. V and J are TRBV2 and TRBJ2-3, with D uncertain. The germline CDR1 and CDR2 sequences are SNHLY and FYNNEI. CDR3 length: 11 residues. Trimming removed 10 bases from V and 5 bases from J, with 10 bases in between.

The chain combines TRBV10-1 with TRBJ2-7; D perhaps matches TRBD2 (6 bases). V lost 7 bases to trimming and J lost 2 bases, with 21 bases between them. The CDR3 is 16 residues long. The germline CDR1 and CDR2 sequences are WNHNN and SYGVQD (reference sequence). CDR3 bases: TGCGCCAGCACCTCGATGAGAAGCGGGTGCCCCTACGAGCAGTACTTC. Protein sequence: CASTSMRSGCPYEQYF.

J is TRBJ1-1 and V is TRBV6-5, with D maybe TRBD1 (6 bases). V lost 5 bases and J lost 1, with 8 bases in between. The CDR3 spans 13 residues. CDR1 and CDR2 (germline): MNHEY, SVGAGI. CDR3 DNA: TGTGCCAGCAGTGAACAGGGGAACACTGAAGCTTTCTTT. This translates into CASSEQGNTEAFF.

The gene calls are TRBV28 and TRBJ1-1; D not resolved. CDR1 is MDHEN and CDR2 is SYDVKM in the germline V gene. V lost 6 bases and J lost 3, with 17 bases in between. The CDR3 is made up of 15 amino acids. The CDR3 nucleotides read TGTGCCAGCAGAAGCCCGGGTTCCAAACACACTGAAGCTTTCTTT. Amino acids: CASRSPGSKHTEAFF.

Comments on this clone: At the DNA level, this CDR3 is encoded by other sequences in the same sample as well. The J gene is TRBJ1-1, the V gene TRBV27; the D is unclear. This CDR3 comprises 13 residues. Trimming left V 5 bases short and J 1 base short, with 8 bases between. Germline V gives CDR1 MNHEY, CDR2 SMNVEV (reference sequence). The CDR3 loop reads CASSLSPNTEAFF. In DNA form, the CDR3 reads TGTGCCAGCAGTCTCAGTCCGAACACTGAAGCTTTCTTT.

The chain recombines TRBV7-9 with TRBJ2-3; D possibly corresponds to TRBD2 (5 bases). V lost 2 bases and J lost 2, with 20 bases in between. Germline CDR1 and CDR2: SEHNR and FQNEAQ (reference sequence). This CDR3 spans 18 amino acids. The CDR3 reads CASSLLSVGLADTDTQYF. The CDR3 DNA reads TGTGCCAGCAGCTTATTATCGGTTGGCCTAGCTGACACAGATACGCAGTATTTT.

This chain joins TRBV6-1 and TRBJ1-1; no clear D gene. The V end was cut by 1 base, the J end by 10 bases, with 13 bases between. In germline, CDR1 is MNHNS, CDR2 SASEGT. There are 13 residues in the CDR3. In DNA form, the CDR3 reads TGTGCCAGCAGTGAAGAGGAGGACTTGCGAGCTTTCTTT. This encodes CASSEEEDLRAFF.